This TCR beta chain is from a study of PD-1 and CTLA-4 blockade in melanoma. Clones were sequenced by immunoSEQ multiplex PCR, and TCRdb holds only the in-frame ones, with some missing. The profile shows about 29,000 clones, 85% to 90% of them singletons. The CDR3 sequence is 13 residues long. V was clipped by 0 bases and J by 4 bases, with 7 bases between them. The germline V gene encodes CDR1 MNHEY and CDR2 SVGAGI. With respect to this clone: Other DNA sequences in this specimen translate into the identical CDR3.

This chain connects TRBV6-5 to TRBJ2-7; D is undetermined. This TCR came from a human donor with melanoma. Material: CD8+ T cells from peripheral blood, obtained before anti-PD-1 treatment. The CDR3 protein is CASSYSASYEQYF. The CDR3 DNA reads TGTGCCAGCAGTTACTCGGCAAGTTACGAGCAGTACTTC.